Sequencing of this TCR beta chain was carried out in a study of blood T cells in healthy people across ages. This CDR3 spans 14 amino acids. V lost 6 bases and J lost 2; bases outside the gene matches: 5. Per germline, CDR1 LGHNT and CDR2 FRNRAP. Using a J-beta primer mix together with a sample-barcoded 5' primer, a second PCR was run for roughly 6 to 12 cycles. TCRdb re-analysed the 5' RACE reads in MiXCR, keeping a single row per CDR3 protein. The repertoire holds over a million distinct CDR3 sequences, with under 55% as singletons. The receptor's source is a woman under 30 in good health. Material: blood. The chain joins TRBV12-5 to TRBJ1-1; TRBD1 matches 8 bases. The CDR3 reads CASGSGTGNTEAFF. CDR3 in DNA: TGTGCTAGTGGGTCCGGGACAGGCAACACTGAAGCTTTCTTT. Variable domain in full (rest from reference TRBV12-5 and TRBJ1-1): DARVTQTPRHKVTEMGQEVTMRCQPILGHNTVFWYRQTMMQGLELLAYFRNRAPLDDSGMPKDRFSAEMPDATLATLKIQPSEPRDSAVYFCASGSGTGNTEAFFGQGTRLTVV.